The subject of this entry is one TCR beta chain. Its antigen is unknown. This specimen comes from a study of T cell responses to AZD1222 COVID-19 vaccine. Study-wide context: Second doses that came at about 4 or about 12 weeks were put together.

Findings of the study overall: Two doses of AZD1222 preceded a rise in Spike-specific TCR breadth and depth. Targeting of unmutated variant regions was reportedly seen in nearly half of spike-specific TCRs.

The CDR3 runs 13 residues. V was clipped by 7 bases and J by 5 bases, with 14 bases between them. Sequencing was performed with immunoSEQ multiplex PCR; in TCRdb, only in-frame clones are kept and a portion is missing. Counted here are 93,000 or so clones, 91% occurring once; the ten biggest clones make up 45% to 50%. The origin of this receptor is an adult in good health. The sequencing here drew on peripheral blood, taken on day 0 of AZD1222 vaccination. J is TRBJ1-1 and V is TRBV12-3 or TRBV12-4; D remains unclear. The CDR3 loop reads CASTNREVTEAFF. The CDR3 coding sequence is TGTGCCAGCACTAACCGGGAAGTAACTGAAGCTTTCTTT.